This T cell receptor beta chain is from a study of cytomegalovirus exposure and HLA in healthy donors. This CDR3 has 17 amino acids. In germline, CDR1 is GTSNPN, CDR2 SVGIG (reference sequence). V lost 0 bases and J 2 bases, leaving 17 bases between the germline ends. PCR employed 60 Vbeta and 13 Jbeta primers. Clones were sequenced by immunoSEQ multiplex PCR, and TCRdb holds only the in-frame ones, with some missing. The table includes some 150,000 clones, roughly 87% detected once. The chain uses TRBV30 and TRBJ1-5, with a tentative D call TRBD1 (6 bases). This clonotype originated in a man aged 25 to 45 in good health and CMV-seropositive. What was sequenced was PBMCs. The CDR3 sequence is CAWSVRINRDRNQPQHF. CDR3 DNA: TGTGCCTGGAGTGTACGGATAAACAGGGACCGCAATCAGCCCCAGCATTTT.